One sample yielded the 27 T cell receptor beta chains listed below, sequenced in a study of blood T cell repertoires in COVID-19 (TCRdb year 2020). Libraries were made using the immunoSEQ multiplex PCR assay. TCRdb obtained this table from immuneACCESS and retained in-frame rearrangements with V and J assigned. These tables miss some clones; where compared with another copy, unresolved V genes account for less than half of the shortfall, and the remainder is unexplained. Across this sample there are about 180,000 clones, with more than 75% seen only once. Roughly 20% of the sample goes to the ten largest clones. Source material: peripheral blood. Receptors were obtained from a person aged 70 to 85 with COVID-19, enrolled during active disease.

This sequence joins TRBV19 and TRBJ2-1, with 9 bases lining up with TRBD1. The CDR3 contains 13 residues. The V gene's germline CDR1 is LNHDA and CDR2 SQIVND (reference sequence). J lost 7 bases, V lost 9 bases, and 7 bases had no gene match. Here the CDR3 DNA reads TGTGCCAGCTCCGACAGGGGGGGTAATGAGCAGTTCTTC. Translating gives CASSDRGGNEQFF. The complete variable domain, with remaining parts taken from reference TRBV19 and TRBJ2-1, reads DGGITQSPKYLFRKEGQNVTLSCEQNLNHDAMYWYRQDPGQGLRLIYYSQIVNDFQKGDIAEGYSVSREKKESFPLTVTSAQKNPTAFYLCASSDRGGNEQFFGPGTRLTVL.

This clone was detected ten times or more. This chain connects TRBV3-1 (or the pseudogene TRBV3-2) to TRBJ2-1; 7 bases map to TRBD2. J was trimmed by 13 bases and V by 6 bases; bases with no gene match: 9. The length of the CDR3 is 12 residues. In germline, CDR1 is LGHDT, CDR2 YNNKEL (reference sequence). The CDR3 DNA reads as TGTGCCAGCAGGGACCAGCGGGGTCACCAGTTCTTC. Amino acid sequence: CASRDQRGHQFF.

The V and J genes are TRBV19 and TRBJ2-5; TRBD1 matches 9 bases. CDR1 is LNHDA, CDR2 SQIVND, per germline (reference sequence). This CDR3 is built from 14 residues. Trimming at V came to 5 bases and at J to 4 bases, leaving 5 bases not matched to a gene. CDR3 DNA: TGTGCCAGTAGTCAGCCGGGACAGGGAGAGACCCAGTACTTC. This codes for CASSQPGQGETQYF.

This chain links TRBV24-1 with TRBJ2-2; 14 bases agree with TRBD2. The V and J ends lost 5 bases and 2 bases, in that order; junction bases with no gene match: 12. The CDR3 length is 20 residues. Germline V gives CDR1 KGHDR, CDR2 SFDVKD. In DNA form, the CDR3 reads TGTGCCACCAGTGTCTCCGGACTAGCGGGGGGCCTATCTAACACCGGGGAGCTGTTTTTT. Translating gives CATSVSGLAGGLSNTGELFF.

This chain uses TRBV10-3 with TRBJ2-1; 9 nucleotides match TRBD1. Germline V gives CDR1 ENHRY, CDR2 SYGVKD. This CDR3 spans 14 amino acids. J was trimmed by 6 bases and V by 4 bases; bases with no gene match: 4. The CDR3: CAISVQQGANEQFF. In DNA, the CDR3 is TGTGCCATCAGTGTCCAACAGGGGGCCAATGAGCAGTTCTTC.

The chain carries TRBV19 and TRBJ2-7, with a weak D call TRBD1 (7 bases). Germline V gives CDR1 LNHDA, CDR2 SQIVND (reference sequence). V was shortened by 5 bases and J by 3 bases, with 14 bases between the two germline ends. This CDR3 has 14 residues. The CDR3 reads CASSPRQGLYEQYF. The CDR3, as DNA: TGTGCCAGTAGTCCCAGACAGGGACTCTACGAGCAGTACTTC.

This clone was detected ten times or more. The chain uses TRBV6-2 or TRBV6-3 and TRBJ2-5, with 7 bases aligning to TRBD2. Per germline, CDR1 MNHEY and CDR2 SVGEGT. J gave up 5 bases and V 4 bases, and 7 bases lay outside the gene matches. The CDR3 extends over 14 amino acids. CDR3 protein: CASSLAGAGETQYF. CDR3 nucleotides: TGTGCCAGCAGTTTGGCGGGAGCAGGGGAGACCCAGTACTTC.

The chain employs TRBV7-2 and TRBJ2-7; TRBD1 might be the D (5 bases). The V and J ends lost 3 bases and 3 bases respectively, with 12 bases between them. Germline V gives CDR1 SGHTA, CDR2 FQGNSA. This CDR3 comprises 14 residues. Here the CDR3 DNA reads TGTGCCAGCAGCTTTAAGGGGTCCAGCTACGAGCAGTACTTC. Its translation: CASSFKGSSYEQYF.

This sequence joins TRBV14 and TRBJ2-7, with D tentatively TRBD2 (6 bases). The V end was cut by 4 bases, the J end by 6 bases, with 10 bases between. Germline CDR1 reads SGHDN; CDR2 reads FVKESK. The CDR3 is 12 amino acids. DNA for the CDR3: TGTGCCAGCAGCCGGGGCGGGGCCGAGCAGTACTTC. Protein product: CASSRGGAEQYF.

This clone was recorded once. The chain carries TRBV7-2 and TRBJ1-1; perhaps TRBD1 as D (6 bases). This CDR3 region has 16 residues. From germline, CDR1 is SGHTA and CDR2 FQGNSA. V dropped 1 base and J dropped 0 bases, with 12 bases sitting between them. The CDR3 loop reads CASSLGWGQLNTEAFF. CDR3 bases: TGTGCCAGCAGCTTAGGCTGGGGGCAACTGAACACTGAAGCTTTCTTT.

CDR3 sequence (DNA): TGTGCCAGCAGCTTGGGGGGAGTTGGAGATACGCAGTATTTT. It yields the protein CASSLGGVGDTQYF. The rearrangement links TRBV11-3 to TRBJ2-3; the D gene is possibly TRBD2 (6 bases). The V gene lost 3 bases and the J gene lost 5 bases, with 12 bases spanning the gap. The germline V gene encodes CDR1 SGHNT and CDR2 YENEEA. CDR3 length equals 14 residues.

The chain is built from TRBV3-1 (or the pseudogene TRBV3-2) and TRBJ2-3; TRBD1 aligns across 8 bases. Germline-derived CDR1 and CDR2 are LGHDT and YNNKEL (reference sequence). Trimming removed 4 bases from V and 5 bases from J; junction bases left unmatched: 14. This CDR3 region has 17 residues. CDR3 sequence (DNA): TGTGCCAGCAGCCGAAGTCGGACAGGGAAGGGGATAGATACGCAGTATTTT. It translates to CASSRSRTGKGIDTQYF.

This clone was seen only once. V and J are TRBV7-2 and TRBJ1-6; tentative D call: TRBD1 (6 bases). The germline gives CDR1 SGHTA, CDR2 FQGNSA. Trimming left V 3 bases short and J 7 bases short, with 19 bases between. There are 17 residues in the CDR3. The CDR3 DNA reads TGTGCCAGCAGCTTGGCACAGGGACTAGCCCAAAATTCACCCCTCCACTTT. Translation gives CASSLAQGLAQNSPLHF.

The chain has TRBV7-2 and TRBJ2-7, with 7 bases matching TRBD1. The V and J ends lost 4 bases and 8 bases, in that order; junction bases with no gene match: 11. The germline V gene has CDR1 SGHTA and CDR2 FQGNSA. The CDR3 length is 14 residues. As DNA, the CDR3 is TGTGCCAGCAGCTCAGGGACAGAGGCTACGAAGCAGTACTTC. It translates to CASSSGTEATKQYF.

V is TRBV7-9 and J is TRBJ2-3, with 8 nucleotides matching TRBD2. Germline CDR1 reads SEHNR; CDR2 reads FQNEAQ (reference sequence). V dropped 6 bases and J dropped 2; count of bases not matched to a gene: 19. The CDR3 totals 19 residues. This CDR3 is CASRQRGGSSGTVTDTQYF. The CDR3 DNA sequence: TGTGCCAGCAGACAACGTGGAGGTAGTAGCGGGACCGTCACAGATACGCAGTATTTT.

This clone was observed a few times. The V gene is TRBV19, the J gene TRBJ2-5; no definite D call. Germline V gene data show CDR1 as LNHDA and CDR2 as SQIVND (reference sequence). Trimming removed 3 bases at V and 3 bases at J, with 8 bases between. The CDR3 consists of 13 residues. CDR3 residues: CASSIGRKETQYF. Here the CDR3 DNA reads TGTGCCAGTAGTATTGGCAGAAAAGAGACCCAGTACTTC.

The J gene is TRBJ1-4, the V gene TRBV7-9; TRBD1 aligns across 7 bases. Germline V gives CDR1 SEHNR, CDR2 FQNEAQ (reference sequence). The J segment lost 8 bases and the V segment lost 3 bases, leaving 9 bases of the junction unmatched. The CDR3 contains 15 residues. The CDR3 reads CASSLLGQEREKLFF. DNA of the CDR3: TGTGCCAGCAGCTTGCTCGGACAGGAACGGGAAAAACTGTTTTTT.

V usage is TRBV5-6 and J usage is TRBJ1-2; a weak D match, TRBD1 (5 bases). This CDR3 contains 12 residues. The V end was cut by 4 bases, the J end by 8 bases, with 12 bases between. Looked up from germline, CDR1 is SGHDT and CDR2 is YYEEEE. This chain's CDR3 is CASSPGGRGYTF. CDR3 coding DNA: TGTGCCAGCAGCCCGGGGGGTCGGGGCTACACCTTC. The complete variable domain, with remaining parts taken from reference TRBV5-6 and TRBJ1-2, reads DAGVTQSPTHLIKTRGQQVTLRCSPKSGHDTVSWYQQALGQGPQFIFQYYEEEERQRGNFPDRFSGHQFPNYSSELNVNALLLGDSALYLCASSPGGRGYTFGSGTRLTVV.

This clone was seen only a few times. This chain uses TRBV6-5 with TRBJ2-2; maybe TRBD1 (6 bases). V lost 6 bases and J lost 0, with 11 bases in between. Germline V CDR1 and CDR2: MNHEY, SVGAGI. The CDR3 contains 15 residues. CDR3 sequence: CASRKTGANTGELFF. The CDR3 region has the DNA TGTGCCAGCAGGAAGACAGGCGCGAACACCGGGGAGCTGTTTTTT.

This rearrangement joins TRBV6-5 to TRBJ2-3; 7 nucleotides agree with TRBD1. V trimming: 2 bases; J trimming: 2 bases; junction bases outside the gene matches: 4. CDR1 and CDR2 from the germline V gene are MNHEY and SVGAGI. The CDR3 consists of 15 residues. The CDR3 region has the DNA TGTGCCAGCAGTTACAAGGGGGCGATCACAGATACGCAGTATTTT. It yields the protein CASSYKGAITDTQYF.

In DNA form, the CDR3 reads TGTGCCAGCAGCCCCACAGGTTTCGGGCAGCCCCAGCATTTT. This sequence encodes CASSPTGFGQPQHF. The genes are TRBV27 and TRBJ1-5; a possible D gene is TRBD1 (5 bases). Germline values: CDR1 MNHEY, CDR2 SMNVEV (reference sequence). The CDR3 consists of 14 residues. Trimming pared 6 bases from V and 7 bases from J, leaving 16 bases between.

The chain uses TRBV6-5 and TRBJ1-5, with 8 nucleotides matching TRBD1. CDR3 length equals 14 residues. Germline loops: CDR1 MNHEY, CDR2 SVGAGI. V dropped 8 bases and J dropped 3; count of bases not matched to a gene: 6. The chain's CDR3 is CASRGQADNQPQHF. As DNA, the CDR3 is TGTGCCAGCCGGGGACAGGCAGACAATCAGCCCCAGCATTTT.

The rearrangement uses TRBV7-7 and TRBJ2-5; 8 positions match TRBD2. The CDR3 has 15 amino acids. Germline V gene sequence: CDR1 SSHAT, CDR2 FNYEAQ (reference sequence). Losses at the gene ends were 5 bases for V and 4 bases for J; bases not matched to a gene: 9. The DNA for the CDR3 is TGTGCCAGCAGCCGCCCCGCCGGGGGGGGAGAGACCCAGTACTTC. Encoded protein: CASSRPAGGGETQYF. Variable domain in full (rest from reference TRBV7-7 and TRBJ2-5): GAGVSQSPRYKVTKRGQDVTLRCDPISSHATLYWYQQALGQGPEFLTYFNYEAQPDKSGLPSDRFSAERPEGSISTLTIQRTEQRDSAMYRCASSRPAGGGETQYFGPGTRLLVL.

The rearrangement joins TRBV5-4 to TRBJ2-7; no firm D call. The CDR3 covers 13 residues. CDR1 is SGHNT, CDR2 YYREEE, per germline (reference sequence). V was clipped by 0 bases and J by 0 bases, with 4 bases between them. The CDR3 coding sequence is TGTGCCAGCAGCTTGGCCGGCTCCTACGAGCAGTACTTC. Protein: CASSLAGSYEQYF.

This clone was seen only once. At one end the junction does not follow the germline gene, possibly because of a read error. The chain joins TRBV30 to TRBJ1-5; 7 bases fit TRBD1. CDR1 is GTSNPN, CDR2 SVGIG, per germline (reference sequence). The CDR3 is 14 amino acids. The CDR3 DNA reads TGTGCCTGGACCAAGGACAGGCGCAATCAGCCCCCGCATTTT. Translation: CAWTKDRRNQPPHF.

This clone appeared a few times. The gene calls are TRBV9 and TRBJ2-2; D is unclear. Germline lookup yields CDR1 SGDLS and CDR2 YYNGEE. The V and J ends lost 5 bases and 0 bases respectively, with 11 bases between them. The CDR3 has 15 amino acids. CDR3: CASSRLDTNTGELFF. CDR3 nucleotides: TGTGCCAGCAGTCGTCTTGACACGAACACCGGGGAGCTGTTTTTT.

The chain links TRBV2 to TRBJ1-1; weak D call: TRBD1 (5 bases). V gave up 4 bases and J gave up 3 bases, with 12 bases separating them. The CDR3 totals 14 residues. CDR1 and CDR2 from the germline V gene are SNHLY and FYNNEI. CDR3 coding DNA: TGTGCCAGCAGTGTGAGGGGAGGTGACACTGAAGCTTTCTTT. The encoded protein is CASSVRGGDTEAFF.